These 20 T cell receptor beta chains originate from one sample sequenced in a study of shared clonotypes between healthy human individuals. Libraries were prepared by immunoSEQ multiplex PCR; TCRdb keeps only in-frame clonotypes and omits some of them. This sample has some 2.1 million clones, with 85% to 95% found just once. Sequencing was done on a sample of naive CD4+ T cells sorted from blood. The subset here: CD45RA+ positively selected. These receptors were taken from a man younger than 30 in good health.

The chain combines TRBV7-2 with TRBJ1-5; TRBD1 aligns across 7 bases. V gave up 5 bases and J gave up 5 bases; unmatched junction bases: 12. In germline, CDR1 is SGHTA, CDR2 FQGNSA. The CDR3 covers 16 residues. CDR3 residues: CASSQYHRGRYQPQHF. The DNA for the CDR3 is TGTGCCAGCAGCCAATACCACAGGGGAAGGTATCAGCCCCAGCATTTT.

J is TRBJ1-2 and V is TRBV5-1, with a tentative D call TRBD1 (5 bases). CDR3 size: 13 residues. The germline V and J ends were trimmed by 0 bases and 6 bases, with 9 bases remaining between them. CDR1 is SGHRS, CDR2 YFSETQ, per germline. This chain's CDR3 is CASSLVQEDGYTF. In nucleotides, the CDR3 is TGCGCCAGCAGCTTGGTACAGGAAGATGGCTACACCTTC.

V gene TRBV7-6 combines with J gene TRBJ1-1, with D uncertain. CDR1 is SGHVS and CDR2 is FNYEAQ in the germline V gene. The V end lost 2 bases, the J end lost 1 base, and 8 bases lay between the germline ends. The CDR3 covers 14 residues. The CDR3 here is CASSLLSQNTEAFF. The CDR3 bases are TGTGCCAGCAGCTTACTCTCACAGAACACTGAAGCTTTCTTT.

This chain uses TRBV29-1 with TRBJ1-6, with a possible D match to TRBD1 (5 bases). Between the trimmed V and J ends, which lost 8 bases and 6 bases, there was a span of 11 bases. Germline V gene data show CDR1 as SQVTM and CDR2 as ANQGSEA. This CDR3 has 12 amino acids. CDR3 sequence: CSPPGFNSPLHF. The DNA for the CDR3 is TGCAGCCCCCCAGGGTTTAATTCACCCCTCCACTTT.

This chain joins TRBV7-8 and TRBJ2-2; 9 bases are shared with TRBD2. Trimming removed 7 bases from V and 1 base from J; junction bases left unmatched: 13. This CDR3 is 18 amino acids long. The germline V gene has CDR1 SGHVS and CDR2 FQNEAQ. The CDR3 protein is CASNRLAVSGGNTGELFF. CDR3 in DNA: TGTGCCAGCAACCGACTAGCGGTGAGCGGGGGGAACACCGGGGAGCTGTTTTTT. The full variable domain, with the rest looked up from reference TRBV7-8 and TRBJ2-2, is GAGVSQSPRYKVAKRGQDVALRCDPISGHVSLFWYQQALGQGPEFLTYFQNEAQLDKSGLPSDRFFAERPEGSVSTLKIQRTQQEDSAVYLCASNRLAVSGGNTGELFFGEGSRLTVL.

The chain recombines TRBV4-3 with TRBJ2-3; no reliable D call. Germline V CDR1 and CDR2: LGHNA, YSLEER. V lost 0 bases to trimming and J lost 2 bases, with 6 bases between them. This CDR3 has 14 residues. The CDR3 reads CASSQEIATDTQYF. Written as DNA, the CDR3 is TGCGCCAGCAGCCAAGAGATAGCCACAGATACGCAGTATTTT.

This clone was counted once. The rearrangement joins TRBV7-9 to TRBJ1-6; D is possibly TRBD1 (6 bases). The CDR3 extends over 15 amino acids. V was cut by 3 bases and J by 7 bases, with 13 bases left in between. CDR1 is SEHNR and CDR2 is FQNEAQ in the germline V gene (reference sequence). CDR3 loop: CASSFNREANSPLHF. The DNA for the CDR3 is TGTGCCAGCAGCTTTAACAGGGAAGCGAATTCACCCCTCCACTTT.

This chain uses TRBV5-8 with TRBJ2-6; no clear D gene. Germline V lookup: CDR1 SGHTS, CDR2 YDEGEE. The CDR3 loop spans 15 amino acids. V was shortened by 6 bases and J by 0 bases, with 10 bases between the two germline ends. Here the CDR3 reads CASTPGASGANVLTF. As DNA, the CDR3 is TGTGCCAGCACCCCCGGCGCCTCTGGGGCCAACGTCCTGACTTTC.

The rearrangement links TRBV28 to TRBJ2-3; D remains unclear. The CDR3 is made up of 14 amino acids. Germline CDR1 is MDHEN and CDR2 is SYDVKM. V gave up 5 bases and J gave up 0 bases, with 9 bases separating them. DNA of the CDR3: TGTGCCAGCAGTAGGACGGCTAGCACAGATACGCAGTATTTT. This translates into CASSRTASTDTQYF. Full variable domain (remainder filled in from reference TRBV28 and TRBJ2-3): DVKVTQSSRYLVKRTGEKVFLECVQDMDHENMFWYRQDPGLGLRLIYFSYDVKMKEKGDIPEGYSVSREKKERFSLILESASTNQTSMYLCASSRTASTDTQYFGPGTRLTVL.

The chain has TRBV7-9 and TRBJ2-3; 14 bases map to TRBD2. This CDR3 is 16 amino acids long. Germline V gene lookup returns CDR1 SEHNR and CDR2 FQNEAQ (reference sequence). Unmatched junction bases numbered 4, after V lost 1 base and J lost 7 bases. CDR3 amino acids: CASSLEGLAGVNTQYF. For the CDR3, the DNA is TGTGCCAGCAGCTTAGAGGGACTAGCGGGAGTAAATACGCAGTATTTT.

The rearrangement joins TRBV5-6 to TRBJ2-1; 7 bases map to TRBD1. V lost 5 bases to trimming and J lost 8 bases; unmatched junction nucleotides: 13. The CDR3 has 15 amino acids. Looked up from germline, CDR1 is SGHDT and CDR2 is YYEEEE. The CDR3 spells CASRRGLLVFDEQFF. Here the CDR3 DNA reads TGTGCCAGCAGAAGGGGGCTCTTAGTCTTCGATGAGCAGTTCTTC.

The sample holds one count of this clone. The CDR3, as DNA: TGTGCCAGCAGCATTACTAGCGGGACGGTCGGGGAGCTGTTTTTT. It codes for CASSITSGTVGELFF. V is TRBV6-5 and J is TRBJ2-2, with 10 positions matching TRBD2. The CDR3 contains 15 residues. The J segment lost 7 bases and the V segment lost 6 bases, leaving 8 bases of the junction unmatched. Germline V gives CDR1 MNHEY, CDR2 SVGAGI.

V gene TRBV10-1 combines with J gene TRBJ2-3; a possible D gene is TRBD2 (5 bases). The germline CDR1 and CDR2 sequences are WNHNN and SYGVQD (reference sequence). Trimming cost V 4 bases and J 5 bases, with 16 bases left between them. The CDR3 covers 15 residues. CDR3 in DNA: TGCGCCAGCAGTGTATTTCGGGGTGGGATAGATACGCAGTATTTT. Translation: CASSVFRGGIDTQYF.

V and J are TRBV2 and TRBJ2-5; 10 nucleotides line up with TRBD1. Looked up from germline, CDR1 is SNHLY and CDR2 is FYNNEI. The trim removed 6 bases at V and 5 bases at J, leaving 9 bases unmatched. The CDR3 is 15 residues long. CDR3 protein: CASRPGQGRGETQYF. The CDR3 nucleotides are TGTGCCAGCAGACCGGGACAGGGGCGAGGGGAGACCCAGTACTTC.

V gene TRBV5-8 combines with J gene TRBJ1-5; D uncertain. The CDR3 length is 16 residues. Between the trimmed V and J ends, which lost 3 bases and 0 bases, there was a span of 13 bases. Germline CDR1 SGHTS, CDR2 YDEGEE. The CDR3 nucleotides read TGTGCCAGCAGCTCGAAAGGGCGGACTAGCAATCAGCCCCAGCATTTT. Its protein is CASSSKGRTSNQPQHF.

Concerning this clone itself: A junction boundary mismatches the germline segment, possibly from a read error. The V and J genes are TRBV7-7 and TRBJ2-7; TRBD2 matches 13 bases. CDR1 is SSHAT and CDR2 is FNYEAQ in the germline V gene (reference sequence). This CDR3 region has 15 residues. In DNA form, the CDR3 reads TGTGCTAGCAGCCTGGGACTAGCGGGATCTTACGAGCAGTACTTC. It specifies CASSLGLAGSYEQYF.

The CDR3: CASSPGRWFGSGDEQFF. CDR3 nucleotides: TGTGCCAGCTCACCGGGTCGTTGGTTCGGGAGTGGCGATGAGCAGTTCTTC. The chain couples TRBV18 to TRBJ2-1; possible D gene TRBD2, 6 bases. The CDR3 length is 17 residues. Trimming removed 3 bases at V and 8 bases at J, with 23 bases between. Looked up from germline, CDR1 is KGHSH and CDR2 is LQKENI.

The chain combines TRBV19 with TRBJ2-5, with TRBD2 matching over 7 bases. This CDR3 contains 14 residues. After removal of 4 bases from V and 5 bases from J, the junction contained 7 bases not matched to a gene. Germline-derived CDR1 and CDR2 are LNHDA and SQIVND (reference sequence). The CDR3: CASSRGGSWETQYF. The CDR3 DNA sequence: TGTGCCAGTAGTAGAGGCGGGAGTTGGGAGACCCAGTACTTC.

J is TRBJ2-5 and V is TRBV2; 8 nucleotides line up with TRBD2. The V and J ends lost 9 bases and 4 bases, in that order; junction bases with no gene match: 7. This CDR3 is 13 amino acids long. The germline CDR1 and CDR2 sequences are SNHLY and FYNNEI. CDR3 sequence (DNA): TGTGCCAGTGGAGCGGGAGCAGGAGAGACCCAGTACTTC. Translated: CASGAGAGETQYF.

This chain connects TRBV7-9 to TRBJ2-5; no firm D call. Germline values: CDR1 SEHNR, CDR2 FQNEAQ (reference sequence). With 3 bases removed from V and 1 base from J, the gap between germline ends came to 9 bases. The CDR3 spans 14 residues. CDR3 nucleotide sequence: TGTGCCAGCAGCTTTTACGGACCCCAAGAGACCCAGTACTTC. Protein sequence: CASSFYGPQETQYF.